This T cell receptor beta chain was identified in a study of T cells in Graves' hyperthyroidism and ophthalmopathy. Broader study findings: A 13 V-J model separated ophthalmopathy from stable hyperthyroidism.

Amplification of TCR beta CDR3 regions was performed using RNA transcripts as template. In the first-round RT-PCR of the TCR CDR3, the HTBI primer set was used. From the multiplex PCR reads, TCRdb called clonotypes with MiXCR, one entry per CDR3 protein. The sample lists hundreds of thousands of distinct CDR3 sequences, about 14% occurring once. V dropped 0 bases and J dropped 0 bases, with 18 bases sitting between them. The CDR3 is 17 amino acids. Germline V gene data show CDR1 as GTSNPN and CDR2 as SVGIG (reference sequence). This clonotype has ten or more counts. What it binds is not known. Sequences were obtained from blood. J is TRBJ2-7 and V is TRBV30, with D unresolved. This TCR was sampled from a woman in her fifties or sixties with Graves' ophthalmopathy. The CDR3 loop is CAWSVSFGSLNSYEQYF. Written as DNA, the CDR3 is TGTGCCTGGAGTGTCAGCTTCGGGTCTTTGAACTCCTACGAGCAGTACTTC.